This TCR beta chain stems from a study of Graves' ophthalmopathy and Graves' hyperthyroidism. Having ophthalmopathy, the donors showed moderate-to-severe activity, CAS ≥3 and NOSPECS ≥4, with disease lasting under 3 months. This CDR3 has 16 residues. Trimming took 6 bases from V and 4 from J; bases not matched to a gene: 11. Germline V gene sequence: CDR1 MDHEN, CDR2 SYDVKM. RNA transcripts were the source from which TCR beta CDR3 regions were amplified. An opening RT-PCR round employed HTBI primers and preceded a second-round multiplex PCR. TCRdb re-analysed the multiplex PCR reads in MiXCR, keeping a single row per CDR3 protein. The profile shows 200,000 to 300,000 distinct CDR3 sequences, 45% of them singletons.

The sequence derives from an adult man with Graves' ophthalmopathy. The sequenced material came from peripheral blood. This sequence joins TRBV28 and TRBJ2-7; 11 nucleotides agree with TRBD1. This CDR3 reads CASSSYHGTGGYEQYF. For the CDR3, the DNA is TGTGCCAGCAGCTCGTACCACGGGACAGGGGGTTACGAGCAGTACTTC.